This TCR beta chain stems from a study of human T cells and chemical hapten exposure. In the study overall: Across samples, TCR yields varied, mostly owing to small differences in pooled library volumes.

Documented time point: pre-sensitization, week 0. Sample treatment: therapeutic diphenylcyclopropenone sensitization with weekly scalp DPC. Unfractionated whole blood yielded the extracted total RNA. Each CDR3 protein gets one entry after TCRdb re-called the RACE reads with MiXCR. Of approximately 260,000 distinct CDR3 sequences listed, approximately 8.4% are singletons. The CDR3 has 12 residues. Trimming cost V 0 bases and J 9 bases, with 9 bases left between them. Per germline, CDR1 SGHRS and CDR2 YFSETQ. This receptor was identified in a woman in her 40s with alopecia areata. Some clones in this sample may be carry-over from other donors' samples. The sample was whole blood, taken in connection with sensitization to the hapten diphenylcyclopropenone (DPC). V and J are TRBV5-1 and TRBJ1-2; D not certain. CDR3 coding DNA: TGCGCCAGCAGCTTGGGCAGGTGGAGCTACACCTTC. Residues: CASSLGRWSYTF.